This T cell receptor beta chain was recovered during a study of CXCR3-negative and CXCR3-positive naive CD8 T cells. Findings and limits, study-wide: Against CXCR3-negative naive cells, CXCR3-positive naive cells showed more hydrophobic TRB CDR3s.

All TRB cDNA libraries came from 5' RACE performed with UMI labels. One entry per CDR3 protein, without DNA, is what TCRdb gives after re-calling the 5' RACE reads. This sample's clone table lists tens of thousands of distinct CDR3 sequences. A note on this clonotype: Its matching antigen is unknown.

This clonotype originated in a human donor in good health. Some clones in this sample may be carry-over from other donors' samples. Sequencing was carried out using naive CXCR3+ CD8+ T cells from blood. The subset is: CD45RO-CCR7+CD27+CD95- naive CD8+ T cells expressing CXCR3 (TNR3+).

The CDR3 spells CASSQEYGTNNEQFF. This chain joins TRBV4-2 and TRBJ2-1. Germline CDR1 reads LGHNA; CDR2 reads YNFKEQ. The CDR3 has 15 amino acids.